Listed here are 19 T cell receptor beta chains from one sample, sequenced in a study of CD8 T cells in ankylosing spondylitis. MiXCR was run by TCRdb on the 5' RACE reads, yielding one entry per CDR3 protein. The table shows hundreds of thousands of distinct CDR3 sequences, with 12% occurring only once. No cognate antigen is known for these TCRs. Findings of the study overall: Typical of ankylosing spondylitis blood, it appeared, was a TCR beta motif of several highly homologous variants.

Sequenced input: blood, either unsorted or a sorted T cell fraction (not recorded which). The source is a male donor with ankylosing spondylitis.

The genes are TRBV23-1 and TRBJ1-5; 10 nucleotides line up with TRBD1. TRBV23-1 belongs to the ORF category, with a function that is uncertain. The length of the CDR3 is 15 residues. The ends lost 0 bases at V and 4 bases at J; junction bases unmatched: 0. The CDR3 DNA is TGCGCCAGCAGTCAATCGGGACAGGGGAATCAGCCCCAGCATTTT. The encoded protein is CASSQSGQGNQPQHF.

The chain couples TRBV20-1 to TRBJ1-2; perhaps TRBD1 as D (6 bases). The CDR3 is 15 amino acids. Trimming stripped 3 bases from V and 2 bases from J, with 16 bases between. Per germline, CDR1 DFQATT and CDR2 SNEGSKA (reference sequence). The CDR3: CSASIPEQGNYGYTF. In DNA, the CDR3 is TGCAGTGCTAGTATTCCTGAACAGGGCAACTATGGCTACACCTTC.

The rearrangement links TRBV20-1 to TRBJ2-7; D could derive from TRBD1 or TRBD2 (5 bases each). The CDR3 is 15 residues long. The V gene lost 0 bases and the J gene lost 2 bases, with 14 bases spanning the gap. Germline V gives CDR1 DFQATT, CDR2 SNEGSKA (reference sequence). CDR3 amino acids: CSARDPGHLTYEQYF. The DNA for the CDR3 is TGCAGTGCTAGAGACCCGGGGCACCTAACCTACGAGCAGTACTTC.

There are a few counts of this clonotype. The J gene is TRBJ1-2, the V gene TRBV20-1; 8 positions match TRBD1. The V gene's germline CDR1 is DFQATT and CDR2 SNEGSKA (reference sequence). CDR3 size: 15 residues. V was pared by 0 bases and J by 8 bases, with 11 bases of the junction left unmatched. The CDR3 loop reads CSARDRTGGTVGYTF. The CDR3 DNA reads as TGCAGTGCTAGAGATCGAACAGGGGGAACTGTAGGCTACACCTTC.

This clonotype was seen a handful of times. The chain is built from TRBV6-5 and TRBJ1-4, with 7 bases lining up with TRBD1. Trimming at V came to 2 bases and at J to 8 bases, leaving 5 bases not matched to a gene. Germline loops: CDR1 MNHEY, CDR2 SVGAGI. This CDR3 has 14 amino acids. The CDR3 coding sequence is TGTGCCAGCAGTTACGAAGGGGGCGAAGAAAAACTGTTTTTT. As protein: CASSYEGGEEKLFF.

This chain uses TRBV20-1 with TRBJ2-1; 9 positions match TRBD2. V shed 3 bases and J 2 bases; nucleotides not matched to a gene: 8. CDR3 length equals 16 residues. Germline values: CDR1 DFQATT, CDR2 SNEGSKA (reference sequence). The CDR3 is CSASGSGSGTYNEQFF. The CDR3 region has the DNA TGCAGTGCTAGTGGTAGCGGGAGTGGCACCTACAATGAGCAGTTCTTC.

In DNA, the CDR3 is TGTGCCACCAGTGCCAGGGGCAGGAGCACAGATACGCAGTATTTT. Amino acids: CATSARGRSTDTQYF. The chain combines TRBV24-1 with TRBJ2-3; TRBD1 is a possible D gene (6 bases). The germline V and J ends were trimmed by 5 bases and 0 bases, with 11 bases remaining between them. This CDR3 has 15 residues. The germline CDR1 and CDR2 sequences are KGHDR and SFDVKD.

This clonotype has a count of ten or more. This rearrangement joins TRBV20-1 to TRBJ2-7; D tentatively reads TRBD1 or TRBD2 (5 bases each). V lost 5 bases and J 0 bases, leaving 14 bases between the germline ends. The CDR3 is 14 residues long. From germline, CDR1 is DFQATT and CDR2 SNEGSKA (reference sequence). The CDR3 DNA reads TGCAGTGCTTACCGGGACGGAGTCTCCTACGAGCAGTACTTC. It codes for CSAYRDGVSYEQYF.

This clonotype turned up a few times. V usage is TRBV3-1 and J usage is TRBJ2-1; 7 bases align to TRBD1. Germline CDR1 reads LGHDT; CDR2 reads YNNKEL (reference sequence). J lost 4 bases, V lost 4 bases, and 13 bases had no gene match. The CDR3 length is 17 residues. The chain's CDR3 is CASSRPGQTSFYNEQFF. The CDR3 bases are TGTGCCAGCAGCCGGCCGGGACAGACTTCCTTTTACAATGAGCAGTTCTTC.

The chain uses TRBV20-1 and TRBJ2-4, with 13 bases that match TRBD2. The CDR3 covers 14 residues. Trimming removed 3 bases from V and 12 bases from J; junction bases left unmatched: 8. Looked up from germline, CDR1 is DFQATT and CDR2 is SNEGSKA (reference sequence). The CDR3 loop reads CSASLRTSGSHQYF. Here the CDR3 DNA reads TGCAGTGCTAGCCTCAGGACTAGCGGGAGCCATCAGTACTTC.

At least ten counts were recorded for this clonotype. The chain has TRBV27 and TRBJ2-7; TRBD1 matches at 7 bases. The CDR3 consists of 18 residues. The V segment lost 5 bases and the J segment 3 bases; nucleotides outside the gene matches: 19. Germline lookup yields CDR1 MNHEY and CDR2 SMNVEV (reference sequence). The CDR3: CASSRLPPETGLDYEQYF. DNA of the CDR3: TGTGCCAGCAGTCGCCTCCCTCCTGAGACAGGGTTGGACTACGAGCAGTACTTC.

At least ten counts were recorded for this clonotype. The CDR3 protein is CSGEGLAGGEQFF. The CDR3 DNA reads as TGCAGCGGAGAGGGACTAGCGGGGGGCGAGCAGTTCTTC. The gene calls are TRBV29-1 and TRBJ2-1; 15 positions agree with TRBD2. Germline V CDR1 and CDR2: SQVTM, ANQGSEA. The length of the CDR3 is 13 residues. After removal of 7 bases from V and 10 bases from J, the junction contained 5 bases not matched to a gene.

In this sample, this clonotype turned up many times. The genes are TRBV29-1 and TRBJ2-2; 11 nucleotides match TRBD1. Germline values: CDR1 SQVTM, CDR2 ANQGSEA. Trimming removed 4 bases from V and 3 bases from J; junction bases left unmatched: 4. The CDR3 runs 15 residues. CDR3 region: CSVGGTGGYTGELFF. CDR3 coding DNA: TGCAGCGTTGGAGGGACAGGGGGGTACACCGGGGAGCTGTTTTTT.

The gene calls are TRBV7-2 and TRBJ1-1; D remains ambiguous. Trimming pared 6 bases from V and 3 bases from J, leaving 11 bases between. CDR1 SGHTA and CDR2 FQGNSA come from the germline V gene. The CDR3 has 13 amino acids. DNA of the CDR3: TGTGCCAGCAGTTGGACGGCGGACACTGAAGCTTTCTTT. Translated, it gives CASSWTADTEAFF.

This clonotype was found many times. The chain links TRBV20-1 to TRBJ1-1; no reliable D call. V gave up 2 bases and J gave up 4 bases, with 8 bases separating them. Looked up from germline, CDR1 is DFQATT and CDR2 is SNEGSKA (reference sequence). This CDR3 spans 12 amino acids. CDR3 nucleotide sequence: TGCAGTGCTAGACCCGTCCGCACTGAAGCTTTCTTT. As protein: CSARPVRTEAFF.

The J gene is TRBJ1-2, the V gene TRBV28; TRBD1 matches 7 bases. The CDR3 covers 16 residues. CDR1 is MDHEN and CDR2 is SYDVKM in the germline V gene. V was pared by 4 bases and J by 4 bases, with 12 bases of the junction left unmatched. CDR3 in amino acids: CASSSLTGRWGYGYTF. In nucleotides, the CDR3 is TGTGCCAGCAGTTCGTTGACAGGGAGGTGGGGCTATGGCTACACCTTC.

This chain joins TRBV5-1 and TRBJ2-7; 14 bases are shared with TRBD2. From germline, CDR1 is SGHRS and CDR2 YFSETQ. The CDR3 length is 19 residues. With 2 bases clipped from V and 3 bases from J, the junction kept 13 bases outside the gene matches. The DNA of the CDR3 is TGCGCCAGCAGCTTACCCAGGGAACCGGGACTAGCGGGAGTCTACGAGCAGTACTTC. Protein: CASSLPREPGLAGVYEQYF.

This clonotype showed up just a few times. The chain joins TRBV3-1 to TRBJ2-7, with 7 bases fitting TRBD2. Unmatched junction bases numbered 8, after V lost 1 base and J lost 5 bases. CDR1 and CDR2 from the germline V gene are LGHDT and YNNKEL (reference sequence). The CDR3 consists of 15 residues. The CDR3 DNA reads as TGTGCCAGCAGCCAAGGCCTTTTGCGGGAGAACGAGCAGTACTTC. Amino acid sequence: CASSQGLLRENEQYF.

V gene TRBV6-1 combines with J gene TRBJ1-5, with a weak D call TRBD1 (5 bases). This CDR3 spans 14 amino acids. Germline-derived CDR1 and CDR2 are MNHNS and SASEGT. Trimming took 5 bases from V and 6 from J, leaving 14 bases between them. CDR3 amino acids: CASSPLGGSQPQHF. The CDR3 DNA reads as TGTGCCAGCAGTCCCCTCGGGGGAAGTCAGCCCCAGCATTTT.